This TCR beta chain appears in the sequencing data of a study of T-cell reconstitution after alpha-beta-depleted transplantation in children. Study observations and caveats: The origin of alpha-beta T cells about two months after transplant was reportedly several hundred expanded graft clones. A year post-transplant, T-cell counts and diversity derived mostly from newly produced T cells. There were some patients whose high TCRbeta diversity at day 60 came from surviving recipient T cells and thymic progenitors.

Unique molecular identifiers featured in how the TCRbeta library was prepared. Using its own MiXCR run on the PCR reads, TCRdb lists one record per CDR3 protein. The sample records hundreds of thousands of distinct CDR3 sequences, around 15% being singletons. V dropped 1 base and J dropped 3 bases, with 15 bases sitting between them. Per the germline V gene, CDR1 is MNHEY and CDR2 is SVGAGI. The CDR3 runs 17 residues. This clonotype has more than one count but fewer than ten. The antigen remains unidentified. The receptor's source is a male patient under 10 years old who had a stem cell transplant for acute lymphoblastic leukemia, so the T cells may come from the graft donor. The V and J genes are TRBV6-5 and TRBJ2-2; D not certain. The specimen was PBMCs, mostly from graft donor cells, collected 360 days after TCRalphabeta/CD19-depleted stem cell transplant. The CDR3, as DNA: TGTGCCAGCAGTTACTTATTTAAGCAGTCCCACACCGGGGAGCTGTTTTTT. This codes for CASSYLFKQSHTGELFF.